The clone carrying this TCR beta chain was seen a single time. The method was immunoSEQ multiplex PCR; TCRdb's version includes in-frame clones alone and lacks a portion of them. The sample has approximately 33,000 clones; roughly 90% are singletons. This CDR3 has 16 residues. Germline values: CDR1 MGHRA, CDR2 YSYEKL. The J segment lost 0 bases and the V segment lost 0 bases, leaving 2 bases of the junction unmatched. This sample was taken from a study of blood T cell repertoires in COVID-19. Study-wide context: Acute-phase and convalescent COVID-19 samples originated in the United States, Italy and Spain. PBMCs, B-cell-depleted T cells, or T cells provided the cDNA or gDNA that made up the material.

Seattle researchers signed up patients amid active infection and tracked them longitudinally. The chain links TRBV4-1 to TRBJ2-3; 8 bases are a match to TRBD2. The sequencing sample was made of peripheral blood. This TCR derives from a man between 60 and 75 years old with COVID-19, enrolled during active disease. DNA for the CDR3: TGCGCCAGCAGCCAAGAGGCTAGCGGGAGCACAGATACGCAGTATTTT. Encoded protein: CASSQEASGSTDTQYF.